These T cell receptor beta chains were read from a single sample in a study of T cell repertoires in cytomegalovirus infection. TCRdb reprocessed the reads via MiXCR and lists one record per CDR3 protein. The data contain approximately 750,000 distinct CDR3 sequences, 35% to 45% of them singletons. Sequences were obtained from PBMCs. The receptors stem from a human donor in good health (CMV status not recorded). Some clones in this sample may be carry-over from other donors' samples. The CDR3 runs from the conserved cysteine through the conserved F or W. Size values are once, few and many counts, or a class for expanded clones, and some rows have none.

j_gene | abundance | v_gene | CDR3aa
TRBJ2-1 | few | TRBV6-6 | CASSPYLAGGDNEQFF
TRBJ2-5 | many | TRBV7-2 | CASSSGRETQYF
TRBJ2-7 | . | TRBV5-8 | CASSLRGIGTYEQYF
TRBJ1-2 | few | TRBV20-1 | CSASGQGDYGYTF
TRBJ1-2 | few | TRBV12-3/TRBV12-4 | CASSYRDNDGYTF
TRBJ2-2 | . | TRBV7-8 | CASGGGGPGHRMFF
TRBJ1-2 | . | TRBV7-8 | CASSLASGQGSGYTF
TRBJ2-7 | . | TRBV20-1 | CSARDDLGPRQIYEQYF
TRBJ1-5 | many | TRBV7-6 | CASSLGTTGGNQPQHF
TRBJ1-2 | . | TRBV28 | CASNWQSSYGYTF
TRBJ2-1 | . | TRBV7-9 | CASSPGQGGRVGNEQFF
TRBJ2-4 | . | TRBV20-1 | CSARDTSGIKNIQYF
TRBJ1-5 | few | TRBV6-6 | CASSYGQGAGQPQHF
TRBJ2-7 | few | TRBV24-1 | CATGSRDEQYF
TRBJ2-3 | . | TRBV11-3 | CASSSRKQGEGDTQYF
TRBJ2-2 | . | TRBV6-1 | CASGSGRTNTGELFF
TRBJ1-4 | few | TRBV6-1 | CASSEWGRVATNEKLFF
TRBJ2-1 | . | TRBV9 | CASTLTSGVYNEQFF
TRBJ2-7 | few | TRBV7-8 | CASSSRRGAHSYEQYF
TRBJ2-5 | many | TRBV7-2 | CASSYALIAGSRARETQYF
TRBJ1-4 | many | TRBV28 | CASSFYPVSTNEKLFF
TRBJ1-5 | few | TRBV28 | CATLPTGQGNQPQHF
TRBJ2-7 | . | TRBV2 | CASSEGGALREQYF
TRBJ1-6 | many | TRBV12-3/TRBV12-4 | CASRARQAANSPLHF
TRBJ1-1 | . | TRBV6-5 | CASSPTGTSNTEAFF
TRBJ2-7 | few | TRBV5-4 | CASTPYPSGIYEQYF
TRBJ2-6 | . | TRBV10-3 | CAISQPSGANVLTF
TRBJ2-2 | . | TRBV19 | CASSTQNTGELFF
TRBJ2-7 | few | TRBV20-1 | CSASGGRGYEQYF
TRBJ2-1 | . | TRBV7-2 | CASSDGAWGEQFF
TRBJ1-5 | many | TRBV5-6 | CASSLAQGRNQPQHF
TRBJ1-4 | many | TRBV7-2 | CASSPRAGNREKLFF
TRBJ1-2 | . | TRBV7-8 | CASSSLYQPHYGYTF
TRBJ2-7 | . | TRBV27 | CASSLSGSRGSYEQYF
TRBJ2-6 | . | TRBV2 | CASSHRGSFSLSGANVLTF
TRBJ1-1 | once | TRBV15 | CATDRGWGTEAFF
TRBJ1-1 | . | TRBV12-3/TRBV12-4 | CASSLLENTEAFF
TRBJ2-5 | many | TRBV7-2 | CASSLVVGLETQYF
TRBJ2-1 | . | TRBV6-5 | CASSPVFSYNEQFF
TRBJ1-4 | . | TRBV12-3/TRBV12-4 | CASSYKTGYRAANEKLFF
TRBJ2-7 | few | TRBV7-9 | CASSLHTEGFSYEQYF
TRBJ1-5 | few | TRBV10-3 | CAISEGDRVPQPQHF
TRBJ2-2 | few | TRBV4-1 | CASSHTGFRRANTGELFF
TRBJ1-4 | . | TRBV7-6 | CASSFAGQADEKLFF
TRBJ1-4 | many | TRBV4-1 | CASSQDTGRTNEKLFF
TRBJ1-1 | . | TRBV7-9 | CASSLSSSNTEAFF
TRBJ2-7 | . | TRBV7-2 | CASSPLTGISYEQYF
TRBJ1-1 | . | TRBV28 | CAISLGGRGARVTEAFF
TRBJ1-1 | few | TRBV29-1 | CSVLYRGSTEAFF
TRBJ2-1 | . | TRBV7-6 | CASSSNSGRARGNEQFF
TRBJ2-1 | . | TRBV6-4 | CASSVAGGVNEQFF
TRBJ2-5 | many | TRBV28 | CASSQGPNGPGWQETQYF
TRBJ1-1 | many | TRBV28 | CASSPPRGWGTEAFF
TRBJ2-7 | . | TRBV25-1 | CASSDDRVSYEQYF
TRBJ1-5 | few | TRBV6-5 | CASSYDGGRDQPQHF